This entry concerns a single TCR beta chain. Its antigen is unidentified. This entry comes from a study of identifying expanded T cells in peripheral blood. General observations from the study: Roughly two-week clone count variance significantly increased as total template count grew. Technical replicates showed roughly 1.2 changed clones; two weeks about 16; four weeks 19.

Trimming shortened V by 7 bases and J by 7 bases, and 13 bases separated the two germline ends. Germline V lookup: CDR1 MDHEN, CDR2 SYDVKM. This CDR3 region has 12 residues. Data came from immunoSEQ multiplex PCR; TCRdb stores just in-frame clones and leaves some out. Among 100,000 or so clones listed, around 89% were seen once. Healthy donors had no documented immune events, such as infections, while sampled. The rearrangement links TRBV28 to TRBJ1-2; unclear D gene. What was sequenced was blood. The clonotype originates from a person aged 18-70 years in good health. The CDR3 here is CASNAGRVGYTF. CDR3 nucleotide sequence: TGTGCCAGCAACGCGGGGAGAGTTGGCTACACCTTC.